Listed below are T cell receptor beta chains from one sample, sequenced in a study of spatial heterogeneity in lung cancer. A single record per CDR3 protein comes from TCRdb applying MiXCR to the 5' RACE reads. The sample consists of 9,500 to 12,000 distinct CDR3 sequences, around 6% of them appearing once. The sample in question was PBMCs, obtained at surgery. The receptors were gathered from a male donor with early-stage non-small cell lung cancer. CDR3s include the opening cysteine and the closing phenylalanine or tryptophan. A D gene is named only where the DNA matches it firmly. Some rows have no size entry. The others give once, few or many, or a class for an expanded clone.

D gene	V gene	clone size	CDR3 length	J gene	CDR3 protein	CDR3 DNA
NA	TRBV2	few	16	TRBJ1-6	CASRGGVKGANSPLHF	TGTGCCAGCAGGGGAGGGGTAAAAGGTGCAAATTCACCCCTCCACTTT
TRBD1	TRBV20-1	NA	15	TRBJ1-6	CSASEGTAIGSPLHF	TGCAGTGCTAGCGAAGGGACAGCTATTGGGTCACCCCTCCACTTT
NA	TRBV18	medium-sized	14	TRBJ2-7	CASSPGTISYEQYF	TGTGCCAGCTCACCCGGGACAATCTCCTACGAGCAGTACTTC
NA	TRBV5-1	large	14	TRBJ1-1	CASSLGGANTEAFF	TGCGCCAGCAGCTTGGGGGGCGCGAACACTGAAGCTTTCTTT
NA	TRBV20-1	many	11	TRBJ2-1	CSARRGADQFF	TGCAGTGCTAGAAGGGGGGCAGACCAGTTCTTC
TRBD1	TRBV20-1	many	15	TRBJ2-4	CSAPTRQGAGNIQYF	TGCAGTGCTCCAACAAGACAGGGGGCGGGAAACATTCAGTACTTC
NA	TRBV24-1	many	14	TRBJ2-3	CATSGRDGTDTQYF	TGTGCCACCAGTGGCCGGGACGGCACAGATACGCAGTATTTT
NA	TRBV5-4	many	15	TRBJ2-5	CASSTSSGVGRSQYF	TGTGCCAGCAGCACTTCCTCGGGGGTCGGTAGATCCCAGTACTTC
NA	TRBV6-6	NA	14	TRBJ2-7	CASSYGGGTYEQYF	TGTGCCAGCAGTTACGGTGGGGGAACCTACGAGCAGTACTTC
NA	TRBV20-1	medium-sized	13	TRBJ2-7	CSAAAGFSYEQYF	TGCAGTGCTGCCGCAGGGTTCTCCTACGAGCAGTACTTC
TRBD1	TRBV2	many	17	TRBJ2-1	CASSVLSGRGQVNEQFF	TGTGCCAGCAGTGTTCTTTCGGGCAGGGGGCAGGTCAATGAGCAGTTCTTC
NA	TRBV6-1	few	14	TRBJ2-2	CAIGRAGNTGELFF	TGTGCCATTGGTCGGGCAGGGAACACCGGGGAGCTGTTTTTT
NA	TRBV7-3	many	13	TRBJ2-7	CASSRGGQGAQYF	TGTGCCAGCAGCCGGGGGGGACAGGGAGCTCAGTACTTC
NA	TRBV27	medium-sized	15	TRBJ2-7	CASSYSGTSDREQYF	TGTGCCAGCAGTTATTCCGGGACATCAGATCGCGAGCAGTACTTC
NA	TRBV2	many	19	TRBJ2-2	CASSHHPSVGLSDAGELFF	TGTGCCAGCAGTCACCACCCTAGTGTTGGACTATCAGATGCCGGGGAGCTGTTTTTT
NA	TRBV20-1	many	14	TRBJ2-7	CSARQRHGRYEQYF	TGCAGTGCTAGACAGCGACACGGACGCTACGAGCAGTACTTC
NA	TRBV28	few	14	TRBJ1-5	CASSFRGAFQPQHF	TGTGCCAGCAGCTTCCGGGGGGCTTTTCAGCCCCAGCATTTT
TRBD2	TRBV6-1	many	14	TRBJ2-5	CASRLGGGSETQYF	TGTGCCAGCAGACTCGGGGGGGGATCGGAGACCCAGTACTTC
TRBD1	TRBV28	many	16	TRBJ2-4	CASKDGTGVSENIQYF	TGTGCCAGCAAAGACGGGACAGGGGTTAGTGAAAACATTCAGTACTTC
TRBD2	TRBV7-6	many	17	TRBJ2-1	CASSLMTSGSSYNEQFF	TGTGCCAGCAGCTTAATGACTAGCGGGAGCTCCTACAATGAGCAGTTCTTC
TRBD1	TRBV12-3/TRBV12-4	many	14	TRBJ1-1	CASKGGTGNTEAFF	TGTGCCAGCAAAGGGGGCACAGGGAACACTGAAGCTTTCTTT
TRBD1	TRBV29-1	many	15	TRBJ2-3	CSGGGTGAAADTQYF	TGCAGCGGCGGAGGGACAGGTGCCGCGGCAGATACGCAGTATTTT
TRBD2	TRBV7-2	many	16	TRBJ2-5	CASSLGLAGDARTQYF	TGTGCCAGCAGCTTAGGGCTAGCGGGGGACGCACGGACCCAGTACTTC
NA	TRBV20-1	few	13	TRBJ1-5	CSATEDSNQPQHF	TGCAGTGCGACAGAGGACAGCAATCAGCCCCAGCATTTT
NA	TRBV19	few	15	TRBJ1-2	CASSRAGQTLYGYTF	TGTGCCAGTAGTAGGGCCGGCCAAACATTATATGGCTACACCTTC
TRBD2	TRBV3-1	many	15	TRBJ2-3	CASSSGTSATDTQYF	TGTGCCAGCAGCTCCGGGACTAGCGCGACAGATACGCAGTATTTT
NA	TRBV12-3/TRBV12-4	NA	12	TRBJ2-2	CASRGDTGELFF	TGTGCCAGCAGAGGGGACACCGGGGAGCTGTTTTTT
NA	TRBV2	many	14	TRBJ2-7	CASILPGAASEQYF	TGTGCCAGCATCCTCCCAGGGGCGGCTAGCGAGCAGTACTTC
NA	TRBV7-8	few	17	TRBJ2-1	CASNEGGAGGSYNEQFF	TGTGCCAGCAACGAGGGTGGGGCGGGTGGCTCCTACAATGAGCAGTTCTTC
TRBD2	TRBV3-1	few	16	TRBJ2-5	CASRRLAGGPEETQYF	TGTGCCAGCAGGCGACTAGCGGGAGGGCCTGAAGAGACCCAGTACTTC
NA	TRBV4-1	medium-sized	15	TRBJ2-7	CASSQGPGPSYEQYF	TGCGCCAGCAGCCAAGGCCCGGGACCCTCCTACGAGCAGTACTTC
NA	TRBV25-1	many	14	TRBJ2-3	CASSWASLTDTQYF	TGTGCCAGCAGTTGGGCTAGTCTTACAGATACGCAGTATTTT
NA	TRBV11-2	NA	15	TRBJ1-5	CASSVYFGGNQPQHF	TGTGCCAGCTCCGTGTATTTCGGAGGCAATCAGCCCCAGCATTTT
NA	TRBV6-2/TRBV6-3	few	15	TRBJ2-3	CASSYSTEPSDTQYF	TGTGCCAGCAGTTACTCGACGGAGCCCTCGGATACGCAGTATTTT
NA	TRBV21-1	medium-sized	16	TRBJ2-2	CASSKALSGLTGELFF	TGTGCCAGCAGCAAAGCGCTCAGCGGGCTCACCGGGGAGCTGTTTTTT
NA	TRBV6-5	few	12	TRBJ2-1	CASSSTGTKQFF	TGTGCCAGCAGTTCCACCGGGACGAAGCAGTTCTTC
NA	TRBV7-9	NA	16	TRBJ1-1	CASSFFPRGGNTEAFF	TGTGCCAGCAGCTTTTTCCCACGTGGGGGGAACACTGAAGCTTTCTTT
NA	TRBV10-3	many	15	TRBJ1-2	CAISESVMVTEGYTF	TGTGCCATCAGTGAGTCCGTTATGGTTACGGAGGGCTACACCTTC
NA	TRBV28	many	14	TRBJ1-5	CASSLLFSNQPQHF	TGTGCCAGCAGTTTGCTTTTTAGCAATCAGCCCCAGCATTTT
TRBD1	TRBV5-1	many	13	TRBJ1-1	CASSEADRGDAFF	TGCGCCAGCAGCGAAGCCGACAGGGGAGACGCTTTCTTT
NA	TRBV28	medium-sized	12	TRBJ1-2	CASRDSNYGYTF	TGTGCCAGCAGGGACAGCAACTATGGCTACACCTTC
NA	TRBV20-1	medium-sized	14	TRBJ1-1	CSARVPDLNTEAFF	TGCAGTGCTAGAGTCCCGGACCTAAACACTGAAGCTTTCTTT
NA	TRBV24-1	once	12	TRBJ2-3	CATSADTDTQYF	TGTGCCACCAGTGCCGACACAGATACGCAGTATTTT
TRBD2	TRBV20-1	many	14	TRBJ2-1	CSATEGGVYNEQFF	TGCAGTGCCACGGAGGGAGGGGTTTACAATGAGCAGTTCTTC
NA	TRBV2	NA	13	TRBJ2-5	CASSGLGARTQYF	TGTGCCAGCAGTGGACTGGGAGCTAGGACCCAGTACTTC
TRBD1	TRBV12-3/TRBV12-4	NA	15	TRBJ2-7	CASSSPGTGGYEQYF	TGTGCCAGCAGTTCCCCCGGGACAGGGGGCTACGAGCAGTACTTC
NA	TRBV5-1	many	15	TRBJ2-5	CASSLVATRQETQYF	TGCGCCAGCAGCTTGGTCGCGACCCGTCAAGAGACCCAGTACTTC
TRBD2	TRBV14	few	14	TRBJ2-7	CASSRTSGTGEQYF	TGTGCCAGCAGTAGAACTAGCGGGACGGGCGAGCAGTACTTC
NA	TRBV7-3	many	13	TRBJ1-1	CASSLGAYTEAFF	TGTGCCAGCAGCTTGGGGGCGTACACTGAAGCTTTCTTT
TRBD1	TRBV10-3	many	13	TRBJ1-2	CAISATGGQGYTF	TGTGCCATCAGTGCAACAGGGGGCCAGGGCTACACCTTC
NA	TRBV4-2	many	17	TRBJ2-7	CASSQDPLDSYSYEQYF	TGTGCCAGCAGCCAAGATCCGCTGGACAGCTACTCCTACGAGCAGTACTTC
NA	TRBV3-1	NA	15	TRBJ2-4	CASSQGEGAKNIQYF	TGTGCCAGCAGCCAAGGGGAAGGGGCCAAAAACATTCAGTACTTC
NA	TRBV6-5	many	15	TRBJ2-3	CASSSPTGTTDTQYF	TGTGCCAGCAGTTCCCCCACTGGGACCACAGATACGCAGTATTTT
NA	TRBV11-2	many	15	TRBJ2-2	CASSFPGSNTGELFF	TGTGCCAGCAGCTTTCCGGGCTCGAACACCGGGGAGCTGTTTTTT